The 12 T cell receptor beta chains given below trace back to one sample, sequenced in a study of T-cell reconstitution after alpha-beta-depleted transplantation in children. Unique molecular identifiers were used to barcode this TCRbeta library. One entry per CDR3 protein results from TCRdb running MiXCR on the PCR reads. The table records some 400,000 distinct CDR3 sequences, roughly 22% of them present only once. The material sequenced was PBMCs from the stem cell graft donor, taken from the stem cell graft. These receptor sequences come from a human donor who donated a stem cell graft to a child with acute myeloid leukemia.

The chain recombines TRBV5-5 with TRBJ1-1, with 10 nucleotides matching TRBD1. CDR3 length: 18 amino acids. Germline CDR1 SGHKS, CDR2 YYEKEE (reference sequence). The V gene end was trimmed by 5 bases and the J gene end by 1 base; junction bases not matched to a gene: 14. CDR3 sequence (DNA): TGTGCCAGCAGGTACGACAGGGGGCATATAACCTCGAACACTGAAGCTTTCTTT. Protein: CASRYDRGHITSNTEAFF.

Only a few counts were recorded for this clonotype. The chain recombines TRBV7-2 with TRBJ1-1; D is possibly TRBD1 (5 bases). V was pared by 2 bases and J by 4 bases, with 8 bases between. Germline CDR1 and CDR2: SGHTA and FQGNSA. The CDR3 covers 13 residues. The CDR3, as DNA: TGTGCCAGCAGCTTACGGAGGGGCACTGAAGCTTTCTTT. Protein sequence: CASSLRRGTEAFF.

This clonotype was counted ten times or more. V gene TRBV12-3 or TRBV12-4 combines with J gene TRBJ2-7, with a possible D match to TRBD2 (8 bases). This CDR3 comprises 14 residues. Trimming took 6 bases from V and 4 from J, leaving 16 bases between them. The CDR3 nucleotides are TGTGCCAGCAGGATTAGCGGGACAGTTTACGAGCAGTACTTC. It encodes CASRISGTVYEQYF.

This clonotype was picked up many times. The chain carries TRBV21-1 and TRBJ2-1; the table's D call, TRBD2, was not checked against the DNA. TRBV21-1 is a known pseudogene. The CDR3 sequence is 14 residues long. The CDR3 nucleotides read TGTGCCAGCAGCAAAGGCCCTTATTGCAATGAGCAGTTCTTC. Translating it yields CASSKGPYCNEQFF.

This clonotype has ten or more counts. The J gene is TRBJ2-5, the V gene TRBV28; D not certain. The CDR3 consists of 13 residues. V was cut by 2 bases and J by 5 bases, with 9 bases left in between. Germline values: CDR1 MDHEN, CDR2 SYDVKM. For the CDR3, the DNA is TGTGCCAGCAGTTTACAGACGAGGGAGACCCAGTACTTC. Translation gives CASSLQTRETQYF.

The chain uses TRBV24-1 and TRBJ2-5; 7 bases fit TRBD1. CDR1 is KGHDR, CDR2 SFDVKD, per germline. V shed 5 bases, J shed 5 bases, and the junction held 7 bases outside the gene matches. The CDR3 extends over 14 amino acids. CDR3 nucleotides: TGTGCCACCAGTGGAGGGGGCCTAGGTGAGACCCAGTACTTC. This codes for CATSGGGLGETQYF.

This clonotype was seen a few times. V and J are TRBV2 and TRBJ2-1, with a tentative D call TRBD2 (5 bases). The CDR3 covers 14 residues. CDR1 and CDR2 from the germline V gene are SNHLY and FYNNEI. Deletions cut 2 bases from V and 5 bases from J, with 10 bases between. CDR3 amino acids: CASSERGSNNEQFF. For the CDR3, the DNA is TGTGCCAGCAGTGAACGGGGTTCCAACAATGAGCAGTTCTTC.

This clonotype occurred a few times. The V gene is TRBV10-3, the J gene TRBJ2-2; 8 nucleotides align to TRBD1. V gave up 6 bases and J gave up 2 bases; unmatched junction bases: 8. The V gene's germline CDR1 is ENHRY and CDR2 SYGVKD. This CDR3 has 16 residues. The CDR3 bases are TGTGCCATCAGCGACAGGGGTCAACTTAACACCGGGGAGCTGTTTTTT. Translated, it gives CAISDRGQLNTGELFF.

The sample holds one count of this clonotype. The chain is built from TRBV28 and TRBJ2-3; D unresolved. V was pared by 3 bases and J by 6 bases, with 13 bases between. The CDR3 has 14 amino acids. CDR1 and CDR2 from the germline V gene are MDHEN and SYDVKM. CDR3 DNA sequence: TGTGCCAGCAGTTTCCGGGCCGCCGAGGATACGCAGTATTTT. It encodes CASSFRAAEDTQYF. The full variable domain, rest sourced from reference TRBV28 and TRBJ2-3, is DVKVTQSSRYLVKRTGEKVFLECVQDMDHENMFWYRQDPGLGLRLIYFSYDVKMKEKGDIPEGYSVSREKKERFSLILESASTNQTSMYLCASSFRAAEDTQYFGPGTRLTVL.

This clonotype was observed at least ten times. This chain joins TRBV4-2 and TRBJ1-1, with D unresolved. The germline CDR1 and CDR2 sequences are LGHNA and YNFKEQ. V was clipped by 1 base and J by 0 bases, with 6 bases between them. The CDR3 is 14 residues long. The CDR3 is CASSQGTLNTEAFF. The CDR3 bases are TGTGCCAGCAGCCAAGGGACCTTGAACACTGAAGCTTTCTTT.

This clonotype was picked up a small number of times. The chain recombines TRBV20-1 with TRBJ2-3, with 8 bases fitting TRBD1. CDR1 is DFQATT, CDR2 SNEGSKA, per germline (reference sequence). The CDR3 runs 15 residues. The V gene end was trimmed by 6 bases and the J gene end by 3 bases; junction bases not matched to a gene: 11. The chain's CDR3 is CSASYRDRSTDTQYF. In DNA form, the CDR3 reads TGCAGTGCGAGCTACAGGGACAGGAGTACAGATACGCAGTATTTT.

The chain uses TRBV24-1 and TRBJ2-5; 7 nucleotides match TRBD2. Per germline, CDR1 KGHDR and CDR2 SFDVKD. J lost 7 bases, V lost 0 bases, and 7 bases had no gene match. The CDR3 sequence is 15 residues long. The DNA for the CDR3 is TGTGCCACCAGTGATTTGAAAGGAGGCGGGGGGACCCAGTACTTC. Its protein is CATSDLKGGGGTQYF.